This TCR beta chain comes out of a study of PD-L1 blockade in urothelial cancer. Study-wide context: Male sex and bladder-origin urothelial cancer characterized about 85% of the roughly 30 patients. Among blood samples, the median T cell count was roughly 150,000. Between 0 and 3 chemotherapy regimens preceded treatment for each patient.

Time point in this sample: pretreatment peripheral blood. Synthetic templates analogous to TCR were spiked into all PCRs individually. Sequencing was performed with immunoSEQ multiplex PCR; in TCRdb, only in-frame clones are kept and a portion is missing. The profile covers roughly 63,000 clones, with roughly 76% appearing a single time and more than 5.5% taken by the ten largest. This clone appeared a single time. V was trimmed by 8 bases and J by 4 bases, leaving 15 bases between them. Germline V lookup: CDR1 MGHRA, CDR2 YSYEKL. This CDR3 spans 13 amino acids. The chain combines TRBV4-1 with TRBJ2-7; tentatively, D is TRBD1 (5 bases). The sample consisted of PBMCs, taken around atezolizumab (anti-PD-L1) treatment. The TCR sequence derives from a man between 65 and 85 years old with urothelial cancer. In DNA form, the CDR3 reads TGCGCCAGCGCATTAGACAGATGGTACGAGCAGTACTTC. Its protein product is CASALDRWYEQYF.